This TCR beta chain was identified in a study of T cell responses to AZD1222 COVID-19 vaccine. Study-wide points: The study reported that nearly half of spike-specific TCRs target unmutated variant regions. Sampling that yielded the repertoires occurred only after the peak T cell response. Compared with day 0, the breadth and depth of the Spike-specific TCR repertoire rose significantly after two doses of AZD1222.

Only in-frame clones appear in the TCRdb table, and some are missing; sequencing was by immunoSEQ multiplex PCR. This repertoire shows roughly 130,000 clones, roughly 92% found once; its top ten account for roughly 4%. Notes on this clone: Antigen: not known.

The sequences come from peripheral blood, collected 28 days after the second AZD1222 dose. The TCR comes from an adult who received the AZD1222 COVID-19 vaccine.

CDR3 sequence reads: CASSPVPGAYSSTGELFF. The DNA for the CDR3 is TGTGCCAGCTCACCAGTGCCAGGGGCGTATTCGAGCACCGGGGAGCTGTTTTTT. The gene calls are TRBV18 and TRBJ2-2, with D possibly being TRBD1 (6 bases). CDR1 and CDR2 from the germline V gene are KGHSH and LQKENI. The CDR3 totals 18 residues. The V gene lost 2 bases and the J gene lost 4 bases, with 20 bases spanning the gap.